These T cell receptor beta chains were read from a single sample in a study of T cell changes during pregnancy in multiple sclerosis. Clones were sequenced by immunoSEQ multiplex PCR, and TCRdb holds only the in-frame ones, with some missing. The data show 70,000 to 90,000 clones, 91% seen once. Sequenced here: PBMCs, sampled in the first trimester of pregnancy. These receptors originate from a female donor in good health, serving as a control in a pregnancy study. Some clones in this sample may be carry-over from other donors' samples. Both conserved end residues are part of each CDR3. D genes are given only for firm matches. Only some rows state a clone size, as once, few, many or a class for expanded clones.

d_gene	v_gene	abundance	j_gene	CDR3nt	CDR3aa
-	TRBV27	once	TRBJ2-2	TGTGCCAGCAGTAAGAGGGCCGGGGAGCTGTTTTTT	CASSKRAGELFF
TRBD2	TRBV6-4	-	TRBJ2-3	TGTGCCAGCAGCCCCACTAGCGGGAGCACAGATACGCAGTATTTT	CASSPTSGSTDTQYF
-	TRBV7-3	-	TRBJ1-1	TGTGCCAGCAGCTCATTTCAGGGAACTGAAGCTTTCTTT	CASSSFQGTEAFF
-	TRBV27	-	TRBJ2-7	TGTGCCAGCAGTTTGGGTGGAGCCACGTTCTACGAGCAGTACTTC	CASSLGGATFYEQYF
-	TRBV6-6	-	TRBJ2-7	TGTGCCAGCAGTTACGAGACGAGAGGCTACGAGCAGTACTTC	CASSYETRGYEQYF
TRBD1	TRBV4-1	-	TRBJ2-7	TGCGCCAGCAGCCGAGGACAGGTGATCTCCTACGAGCAGTACTTC	CASSRGQVISYEQYF
TRBD1	TRBV10-3	-	TRBJ2-1	TGTGCCATCAGTGAGGTGGGACAGAGTAATGAGCAGTTCTTC	CAISEVGQSNEQFF
TRBD1	TRBV19	-	TRBJ2-2	TGTGCCAGTAACCCGGGACAGGGGACCGGGGAGCTGTTTTTT	CASNPGQGTGELFF
-	TRBV10-2	-	TRBJ1-1	TGCGCCAGCGGAGACACTGAAGCTTTCTTT	CASGDTEAFF
-	TRBV10-3	-	TRBJ2-7	TGTGCCATCAGTGTTGGGGGGGCTTACTACGAGCAGTACTTC	CAISVGGAYYEQYF
-	TRBV19	-	TRBJ1-6	TGTGCCAGTACCCAATCGGGGGTCACATCACCCCTCCACTTT	CASTQSGVTSPLHF
-	TRBV2	few	TRBJ1-2	TGTGCCAGGTCTTACGTGGGGCGATTTGGCTACACCTTC	CARSYVGRFGYTF
TRBD2	TRBV4-2	-	TRBJ2-3	TGTGCCAGCAGCCAAGTTATTAGCGGGATGACAGATACGCAGTATTTT	CASSQVISGMTDTQYF
-	TRBV19	-	TRBJ2-1	TGTGCCAGTAGGCCCCCCGGGACAGGGTCTTTTGGCGGGGGGAGGGCCAATGAGCAGTTCTTC	CASRPPGTGSFGGGRANEQFF
TRBD1	TRBV2	-	TRBJ1-2	TGTGCCAGCAGCGCCCGGGACAGGGGCTATGGCTACACCTTC	CASSARDRGYGYTF
TRBD2	TRBV27	-	TRBJ2-1	TGTGCCAGCAGTACGACGAGGACTAGCGGGATTTACAATGAGCAGTTCTTC	CASSTTRTSGIYNEQFF